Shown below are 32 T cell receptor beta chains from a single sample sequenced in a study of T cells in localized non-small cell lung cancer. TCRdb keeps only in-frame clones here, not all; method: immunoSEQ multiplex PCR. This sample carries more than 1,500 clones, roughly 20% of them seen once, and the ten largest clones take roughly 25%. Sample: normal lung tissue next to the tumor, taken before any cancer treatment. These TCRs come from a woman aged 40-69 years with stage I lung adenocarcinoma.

The CDR3 bases are TGTGCCAGCAGCTCACAGCGGGGGGGCCGGTACACCGGGGAGCTGTTTTTT. This translates into CASSSQRGGRYTGELFF. This chain uses TRBV11-3 with TRBJ2-2, with TRBD2 identical over 10 bases. V gave up 4 bases and J gave up 3 bases; unmatched junction bases: 8. This CDR3 contains 17 residues. Germline assignment: CDR1 SGHNT and CDR2 YENEEA.

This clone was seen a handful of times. The CDR3 loop is CASSTGRDSNQPQHF. The CDR3 DNA sequence: TGTGCCAGCAGCACCGGACGGGATAGCAATCAGCCCCAGCATTTT. V and J are TRBV6-8 and TRBJ1-5, with unresolved D. This CDR3 has 15 residues. CDR1 is MNHGY, CDR2 SAAAGT, per germline. Trimming cost V 6 bases and J 0 bases, with 12 bases left between them.

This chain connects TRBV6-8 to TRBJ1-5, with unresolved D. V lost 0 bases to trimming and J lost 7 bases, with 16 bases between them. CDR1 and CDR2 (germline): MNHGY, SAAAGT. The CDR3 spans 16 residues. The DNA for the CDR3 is TGTGCCAGCAGTTACTCAGTTCCCGCTTTTGGACAGCCCCAGCATTTT. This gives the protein CASSYSVPAFGQPQHF.

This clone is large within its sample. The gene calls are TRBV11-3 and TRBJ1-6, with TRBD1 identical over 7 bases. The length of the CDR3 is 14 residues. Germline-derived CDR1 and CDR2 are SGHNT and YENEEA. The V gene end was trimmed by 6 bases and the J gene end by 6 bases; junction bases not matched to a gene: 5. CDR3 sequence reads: CASRPGQFNSPLHF. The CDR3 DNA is TGTGCCAGCAGACCGGGACAGTTTAATTCACCCCTCCACTTT.

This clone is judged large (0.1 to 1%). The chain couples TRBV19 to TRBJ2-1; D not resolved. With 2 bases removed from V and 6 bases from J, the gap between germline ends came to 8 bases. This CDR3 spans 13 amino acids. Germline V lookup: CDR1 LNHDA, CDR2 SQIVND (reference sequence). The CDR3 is CASSIYSGNEQFF. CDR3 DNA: TGTGCCAGTAGTATATATTCCGGCAATGAGCAGTTCTTC.

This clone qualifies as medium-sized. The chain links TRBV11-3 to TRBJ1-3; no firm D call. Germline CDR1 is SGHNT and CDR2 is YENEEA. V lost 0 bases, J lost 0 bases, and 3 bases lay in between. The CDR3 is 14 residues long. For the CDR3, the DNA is TGTGCCAGCAGCTTAGAGGGCTCTGGAAACACCATATATTTT. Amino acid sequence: CASSLEGSGNTIYF.

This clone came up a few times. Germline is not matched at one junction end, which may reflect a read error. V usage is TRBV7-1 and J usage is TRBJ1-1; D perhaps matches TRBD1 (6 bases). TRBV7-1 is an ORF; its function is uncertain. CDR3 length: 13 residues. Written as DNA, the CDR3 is TGTGCTAGCAGCCAGGGGCAGAACACTGAAGCTTTCTTT. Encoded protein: CASSQGQNTEAFF.

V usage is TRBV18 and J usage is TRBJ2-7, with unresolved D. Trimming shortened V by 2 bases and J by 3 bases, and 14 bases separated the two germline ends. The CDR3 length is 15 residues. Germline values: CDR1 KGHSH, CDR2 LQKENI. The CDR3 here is CASSPTTRLFYEQYF. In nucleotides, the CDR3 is TGTGCCAGCTCACCAACCACCAGGTTATTCTACGAGCAGTACTTC.

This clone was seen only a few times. The CDR3 coding sequence is TGCGCCAGCAGCCAAGCGGGCACAGCCAAAAACATTCAGTACTTC. Amino acid sequence: CASSQAGTAKNIQYF. The J gene is TRBJ2-4, the V gene TRBV1. TRBV1 corresponds to a pseudogene. This CDR3 is 15 amino acids long.

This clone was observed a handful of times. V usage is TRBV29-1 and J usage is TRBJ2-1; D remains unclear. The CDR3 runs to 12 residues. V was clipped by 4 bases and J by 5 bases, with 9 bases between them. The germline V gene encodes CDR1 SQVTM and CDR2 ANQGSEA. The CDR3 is CSVVPSNNEQFF. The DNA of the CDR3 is TGCAGCGTTGTCCCTAGTAACAATGAGCAGTTCTTC.

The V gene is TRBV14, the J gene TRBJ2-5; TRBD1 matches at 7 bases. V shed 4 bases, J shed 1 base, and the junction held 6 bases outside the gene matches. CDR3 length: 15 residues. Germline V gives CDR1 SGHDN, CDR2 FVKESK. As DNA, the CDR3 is TGTGCCAGCAGCCTTTCCCGGGACAGCCAAGAGACCCAGTACTTC. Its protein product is CASSLSRDSQETQYF. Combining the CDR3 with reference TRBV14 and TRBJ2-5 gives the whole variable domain EAGVTQFPSHSVIEKGQTVTLRCDPISGHDNLYWYRRVMGKEIKFLLHFVKESKQDESGMPNNRFLAERTGGTYSTLKVQPAELEDSGVYFCASSLSRDSQETQYFGPGTRLLVL.

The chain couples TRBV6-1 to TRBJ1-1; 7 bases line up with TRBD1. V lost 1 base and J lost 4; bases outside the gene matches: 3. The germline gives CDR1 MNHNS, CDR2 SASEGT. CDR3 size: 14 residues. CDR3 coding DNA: TGTGCCAGCAGTGAAGTCGGACAGGCCACTGAAGCTTTCTTT. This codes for CASSEVGQATEAFF.

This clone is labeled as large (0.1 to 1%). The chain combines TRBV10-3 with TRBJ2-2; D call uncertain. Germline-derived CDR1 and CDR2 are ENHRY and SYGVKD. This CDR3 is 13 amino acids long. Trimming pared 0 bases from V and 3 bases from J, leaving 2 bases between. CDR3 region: CAISESYTGELFF. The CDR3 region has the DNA TGTGCCATCAGTGAGTCTTACACCGGGGAGCTGTTTTTT.

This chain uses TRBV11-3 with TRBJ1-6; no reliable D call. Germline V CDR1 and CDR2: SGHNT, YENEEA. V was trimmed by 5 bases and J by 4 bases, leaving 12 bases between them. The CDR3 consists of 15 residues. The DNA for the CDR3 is TGTGCCAGCAGCCCCCAGTCATTTTATAATTCACCCCTCCACTTT. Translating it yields CASSPQSFYNSPLHF.

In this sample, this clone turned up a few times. CDR3 DNA: TGTGCCAGCAGCTTAGGGCAGGGAGCCCGTCAGCCCCAGCATTTT. Amino acids: CASSLGQGARQPQHF. The rearrangement joins TRBV11-3 to TRBJ1-5; weak D call: TRBD1 (5 bases). In germline, CDR1 is SGHNT, CDR2 YENEEA. The length of the CDR3 is 15 residues. V lost 1 base, J lost 6 bases, and 13 bases lay in between.

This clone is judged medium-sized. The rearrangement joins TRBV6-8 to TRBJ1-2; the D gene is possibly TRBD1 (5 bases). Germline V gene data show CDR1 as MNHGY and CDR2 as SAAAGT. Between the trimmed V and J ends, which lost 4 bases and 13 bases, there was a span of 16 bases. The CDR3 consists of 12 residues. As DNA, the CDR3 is TGTGCCAGCAGTTCGGGGCTTTCGAAGGGCACCTTC. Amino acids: CASSSGLSKGTF.

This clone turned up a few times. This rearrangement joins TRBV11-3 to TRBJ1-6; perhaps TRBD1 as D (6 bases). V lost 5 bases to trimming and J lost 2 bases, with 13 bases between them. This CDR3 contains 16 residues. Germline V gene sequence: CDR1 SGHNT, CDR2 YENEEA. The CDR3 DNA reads TGTGCCAGCAGCCCGGACAGTCGGACCTATAATTCACCCCTCCACTTT. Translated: CASSPDSRTYNSPLHF.

CDR3 residues: CASSTVGTGVDGYTF. The DNA for the CDR3 is TGTGCCAGCAGTACAGTGGGGACGGGAGTGGATGGCTACACCTTC. The chain couples TRBV6-8 to TRBJ1-2, with D tentatively TRBD1 (5 bases). V was shortened by 5 bases and J by 6 bases, with 19 bases between the two germline ends. This CDR3 is 15 amino acids long. Germline V lookup: CDR1 MNHGY, CDR2 SAAAGT.

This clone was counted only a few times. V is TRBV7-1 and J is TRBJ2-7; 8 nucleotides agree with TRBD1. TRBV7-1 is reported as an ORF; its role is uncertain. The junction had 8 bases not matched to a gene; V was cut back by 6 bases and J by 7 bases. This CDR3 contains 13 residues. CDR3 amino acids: CASRTTGGGEQYF. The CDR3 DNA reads TGTGCCAGCAGAACCACAGGGGGAGGTGAGCAGTACTTC.

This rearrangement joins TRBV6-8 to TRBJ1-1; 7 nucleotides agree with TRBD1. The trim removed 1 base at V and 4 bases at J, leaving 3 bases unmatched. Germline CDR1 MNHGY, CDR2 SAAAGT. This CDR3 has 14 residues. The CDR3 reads CASSYFAGGTEAFF. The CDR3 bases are TGTGCCAGCAGTTACTTTGCAGGGGGCACTGAAGCTTTCTTT.

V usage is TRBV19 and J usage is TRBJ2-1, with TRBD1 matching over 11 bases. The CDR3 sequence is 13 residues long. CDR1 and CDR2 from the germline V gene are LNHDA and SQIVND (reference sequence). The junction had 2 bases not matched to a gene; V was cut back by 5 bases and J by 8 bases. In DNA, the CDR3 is TGTGCCAGTAGTCCGGGACAGGGGGATGAGCAGTTCTTC. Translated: CASSPGQGDEQFF.

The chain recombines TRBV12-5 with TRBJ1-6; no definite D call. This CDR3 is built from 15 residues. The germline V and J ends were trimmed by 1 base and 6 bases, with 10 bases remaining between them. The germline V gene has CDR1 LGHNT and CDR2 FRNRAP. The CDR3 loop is CASGLERTPNSPLHF. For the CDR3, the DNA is TGTGCTAGTGGTTTGGAGAGGACCCCTAATTCACCCCTCCACTTT. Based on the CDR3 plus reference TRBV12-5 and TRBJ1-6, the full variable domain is DARVTQTPRHKVTEMGQEVTMRCQPILGHNTVFWYRQTMMQGLELLAYFRNRAPLDDSGMPKDRFSAEMPDATLATLKIQPSEPRDSAVYFCASGLERTPNSPLHFGNGTRLTVT.

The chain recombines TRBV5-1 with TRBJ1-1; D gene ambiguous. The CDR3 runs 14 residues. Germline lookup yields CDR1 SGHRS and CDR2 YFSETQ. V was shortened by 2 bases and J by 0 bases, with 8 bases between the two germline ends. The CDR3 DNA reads TGCGCCAGCAGCTTAGGTATACTGAACACTGAAGCTTTCTTT. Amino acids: CASSLGILNTEAFF.

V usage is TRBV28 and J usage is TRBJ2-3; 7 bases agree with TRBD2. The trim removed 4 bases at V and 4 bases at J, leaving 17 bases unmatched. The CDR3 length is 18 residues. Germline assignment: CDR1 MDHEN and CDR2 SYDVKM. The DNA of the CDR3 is TGTGCCAGCAGTTCCCTGGTGCTAGCGGCCCGGGGCGCAGATACGCAGTATTTT. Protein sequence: CASSSLVLAARGADTQYF.

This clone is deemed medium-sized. CDR3 coding DNA: TGTGCCAGCAGTTACGACAGGGACTATAATTCACCCCTCCACTTT. The encoded protein is CASSYDRDYNSPLHF. This chain uses TRBV6-8 with TRBJ1-6; 7 bases line up with TRBD1. The ends lost 2 bases at V and 3 bases at J; junction bases unmatched: 1. This CDR3 region has 15 residues. CDR1 is MNHGY, CDR2 SAAAGT, per germline.

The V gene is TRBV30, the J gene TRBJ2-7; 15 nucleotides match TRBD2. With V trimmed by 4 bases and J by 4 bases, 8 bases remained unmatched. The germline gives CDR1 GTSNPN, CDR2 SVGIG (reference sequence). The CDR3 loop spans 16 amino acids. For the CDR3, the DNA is TGTGCCTGGACCGGGACTAGCGGGGGGAGTTGGTACGAGCAGTACTTC. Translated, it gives CAWTGTSGGSWYEQYF. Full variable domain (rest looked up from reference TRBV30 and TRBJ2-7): SQTIHQWPATLVQPVGSPLSLECTVEGTSNPNLYWYRQAAGRGLQLLFYSVGIGQISSEVPQNLSASRPQDRQFILSSKKLLLSDSGFYLCAWTGTSGGSWYEQYFGPGTRLTVT.

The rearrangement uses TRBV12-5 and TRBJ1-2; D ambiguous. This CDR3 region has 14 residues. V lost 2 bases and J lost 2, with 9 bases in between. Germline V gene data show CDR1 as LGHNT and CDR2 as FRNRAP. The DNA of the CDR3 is TGTGCTAGTGGTTTGCGTATCAGCAACTATGGCTACACCTTC. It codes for CASGLRISNYGYTF.

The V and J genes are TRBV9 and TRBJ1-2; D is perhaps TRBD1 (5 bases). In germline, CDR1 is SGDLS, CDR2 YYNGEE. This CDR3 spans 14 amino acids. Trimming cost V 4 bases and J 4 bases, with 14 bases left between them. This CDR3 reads CASSIGREGYGYTF. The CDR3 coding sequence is TGTGCCAGCAGCATCGGCAGGGAGGGCTATGGCTACACCTTC.

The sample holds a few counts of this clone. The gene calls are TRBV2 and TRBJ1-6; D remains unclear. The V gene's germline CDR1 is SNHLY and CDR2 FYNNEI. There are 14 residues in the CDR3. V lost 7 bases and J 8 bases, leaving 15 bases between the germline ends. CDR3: CASTPGGGYSPLHF. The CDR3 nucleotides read TGTGCCAGCACCCCGGGTGGCGGGTATTCACCCCTCCACTTT.

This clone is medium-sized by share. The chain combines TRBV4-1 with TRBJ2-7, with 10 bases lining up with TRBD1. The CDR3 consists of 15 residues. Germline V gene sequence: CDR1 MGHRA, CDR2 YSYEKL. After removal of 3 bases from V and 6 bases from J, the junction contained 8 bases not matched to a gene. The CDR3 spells CASSQSGTGVSEQYF. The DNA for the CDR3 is TGCGCCAGCAGCCAGTCGGGGACAGGGGTTTCCGAGCAGTACTTC.

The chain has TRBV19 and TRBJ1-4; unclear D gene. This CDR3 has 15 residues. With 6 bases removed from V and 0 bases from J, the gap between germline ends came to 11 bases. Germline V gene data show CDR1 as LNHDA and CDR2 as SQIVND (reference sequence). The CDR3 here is CASSTGVATNEKLFF. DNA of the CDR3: TGTGCCAGTAGCACCGGGGTGGCAACTAATGAAAAACTGTTTTTT.

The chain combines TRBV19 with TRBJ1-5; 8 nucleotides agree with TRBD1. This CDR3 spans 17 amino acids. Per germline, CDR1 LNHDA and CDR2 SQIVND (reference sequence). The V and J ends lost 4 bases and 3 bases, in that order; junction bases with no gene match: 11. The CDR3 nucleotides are TGTGCCAGTAGTACGCTCGGACAGGGCCGATACAATCAGCCCCAGCATTTT. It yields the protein CASSTLGQGRYNQPQHF. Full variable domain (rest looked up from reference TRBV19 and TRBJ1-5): DGGITQSPKYLFRKEGQNVTLSCEQNLNHDAMYWYRQDPGQGLRLIYYSQIVNDFQKGDIAEGYSVSREKKESFPLTVTSAQKNPTAFYLCASSTLGQGRYNQPQHFGDGTRLSIL.